Following are 25 T cell receptor beta chains from one sample sequenced in a study of cytomegalovirus exposure and HLA in healthy donors. Both 60 Vbeta primers and 13 Jbeta primers went into the PCR. Clones were read by immunoSEQ multiplex PCR, and TCRdb kept only the in-frame ones, dropping some. The sample holds some 120,000 clones; 65% to 80% are singletons and the top ten take less than 3.5%. Specimen: PBMCs. Every receptor here comes from a middle-aged woman in good health and CMV-seropositive.

J is TRBJ2-3 and V is TRBV29-1, with 7 bases fitting TRBD2. This CDR3 spans 14 amino acids. Germline V gives CDR1 SQVTM, CDR2 ANQGSEA. Germline trimming cut 6 bases from V and 0 bases from J; bases unmatched to any gene: 6. CDR3 amino acids: CSVLADLSTDTQYF. CDR3 coding DNA: TGCAGCGTGCTAGCGGATTTAAGCACAGATACGCAGTATTTT.

The chain is built from TRBV29-1 and TRBJ1-3, with D hard to call. CDR3 length: 11 amino acids. Germline assignment: CDR1 SQVTM and CDR2 ANQGSEA. Between the trimmed V and J ends, which lost 5 bases and 4 bases, there was a span of 6 bases. CDR3: CSVRAGNTIYF. CDR3 DNA: TGCAGCGTTCGCGCCGGAAACACCATATATTTT.

V usage is TRBV14 and J usage is TRBJ1-6, with TRBD1 as a possible D gene (5 bases). The CDR3 length is 13 residues. In germline, CDR1 is SGHDN, CDR2 FVKESK. The V end was cut by 0 bases, the J end by 9 bases, with 6 bases between. The CDR3 DNA is TGTGCCAGCAGCCAAGATAGGGGTTCACCCCTCCACTTT. Protein sequence: CASSQDRGSPLHF.

The chain combines TRBV11-3 with TRBJ2-1; D not certain. Germline CDR1 reads SGHNT; CDR2 reads YENEEA. This CDR3 has 13 residues. The V end was cut by 5 bases, the J end by 9 bases, with 14 bases between. The CDR3: CASSGSPRVEQFF. The CDR3 bases are TGTGCCAGCAGCGGGTCGCCTCGGGTTGAGCAGTTCTTC.

The chain's CDR3 is CASYGDTIYF. The CDR3 DNA reads as TGTGCCAGCTACGGAGACACCATATATTTT. The J gene is TRBJ1-3, the V gene TRBV28; D is ambiguous. Germline CDR1 and CDR2: MDHEN and SYDVKM. The CDR3 totals 10 residues. Trimming cost V 8 bases and J 8 bases, with 7 bases left between them. Drawing the rest from reference TRBV28 and TRBJ1-3, the complete variable domain is DVKVTQSSRYLVKRTGEKVFLECVQDMDHENMFWYRQDPGLGLRLIYFSYDVKMKEKGDIPEGYSVSREKKERFSLILESASTNQTSMYLCASYGDTIYFGEGSWLTVV.

The chain recombines TRBV19 with TRBJ2-7; 7 bases align to TRBD1. Germline values: CDR1 LNHDA, CDR2 SQIVND (reference sequence). The CDR3 spans 17 residues. The junction had 11 bases not matched to a gene; V was cut back by 3 bases and J by 0 bases. This CDR3 reads CASSMASGQVNSYEQYF. CDR3 nucleotide sequence: TGTGCCAGTAGTATGGCTTCAGGACAGGTTAACTCCTACGAGCAGTACTTC.

This clone was found once. This chain's CDR3 is CASSLGGLLLPETQYF. As DNA, the CDR3 is TGTGCCAGCAGCTTGGGGGGACTGCTACTGCCAGAGACCCAGTACTTC. The J gene is TRBJ2-5, the V gene TRBV5-6; TRBD2 might be the D (6 bases). The germline CDR1 and CDR2 sequences are SGHDT and YYEEEE. With 0 bases removed from V and 4 bases from J, the gap between germline ends came to 16 bases. The CDR3 is made up of 16 amino acids.

V is TRBV19 and J is TRBJ1-1; the D is unclear. V gave up 0 bases and J gave up 0 bases, with 5 bases separating them. This CDR3 spans 14 amino acids. Germline V gene lookup returns CDR1 LNHDA and CDR2 SQIVND (reference sequence). In DNA, the CDR3 is TGTGCCAGTAGTATAGAACAACTGAACACTGAAGCTTTCTTT. It specifies CASSIEQLNTEAFF.

J is TRBJ1-2 and V is TRBV10-2, with D maybe TRBD1 (6 bases). CDR1 WSHSY and CDR2 SAAADI come from the germline V gene. This CDR3 has 13 residues. The V end lost 8 bases, the J end lost 2 bases, and 12 bases lay between the germline ends. CDR3 DNA sequence: TGCGCCAGCCCGCAACAGGGAAACTATGGCTACACCTTC. Amino acids: CASPQQGNYGYTF.

The gene calls are TRBV7-9 and TRBJ2-7; 7 bases map to TRBD1. Germline V gene sequence: CDR1 SEHNR, CDR2 FQNEAQ (reference sequence). V shed 5 bases, J shed 5 bases, and the junction held 6 bases outside the gene matches. The CDR3 sequence is 13 residues long. The CDR3 coding sequence is TGTGCCAGCAGCCCAAGGCAGGGGGACGAGCAGTACTTC. Residues: CASSPRQGDEQYF.

The rearrangement links TRBV28 to TRBJ2-7, with 10 bases aligning to TRBD2. Losses at the gene ends were 3 bases for V and 2 bases for J; bases not matched to a gene: 7. The germline V gene has CDR1 MDHEN and CDR2 SYDVKM. This CDR3 spans 16 amino acids. This CDR3 is CASSFPLAGGAYEQYF. In nucleotides, the CDR3 is TGTGCCAGCAGTTTTCCGTTAGCGGGAGGTGCCTACGAGCAGTACTTC.

This chain links TRBV19 with TRBJ2-7; the D gene is possibly TRBD2 (7 bases). This CDR3 spans 15 amino acids. The germline gives CDR1 LNHDA, CDR2 SQIVND (reference sequence). Trimming pared 6 bases from V and 4 bases from J, leaving 19 bases between. The CDR3 sequence is CASRPTGRGSYEQYF. DNA of the CDR3: TGTGCCAGTAGGCCAACAGGGAGGGGTTCATACGAGCAGTACTTC.

V gene TRBV7-9 combines with J gene TRBJ1-6; D possibly corresponds to TRBD1 (6 bases). Germline V CDR1 and CDR2: SEHNR, FQNEAQ (reference sequence). V gave up 4 bases and J gave up 8 bases, with 15 bases separating them. This CDR3 contains 15 residues. CDR3 nucleotides: TGTGCCAGCAGCTCAATACAGGGTGGAGATTCACCCCTCCACTTT. Amino acids: CASSSIQGGDSPLHF. Variable domain in full (rest from reference TRBV7-9 and TRBJ1-6): DTGVSQNPRHKITKRGQNVTFRCDPISEHNRLYWYRQTLGQGPEFLTYFQNEAQLEKSRLLSDRFSAERPKGSFSTLEIQRTEQGDSAMYLCASSSIQGGDSPLHFGNGTRLTVT.

The V gene is TRBV11-2, the J gene TRBJ2-7; possible D gene TRBD1, 5 bases. Trimming stripped 1 base from V and 0 bases from J, with 7 bases between. This CDR3 region has 14 residues. CDR1 is SGHAT, CDR2 FQNNGV, per germline. In DNA form, the CDR3 reads TGTGCCAGCAGCTTAGTTGGACACTCCTACGAGCAGTACTTC. Its protein is CASSLVGHSYEQYF. Combining the CDR3 with reference TRBV11-2 and TRBJ2-7 gives the whole variable domain EAGVAQSPRYKIIEKRQSVAFWCNPISGHATLYWYQQILGQGPKLLIQFQNNGVVDDSQLPKDRFSAERLKGVDSTLKIQPAKLEDSAVYLCASSLVGHSYEQYFGPGTRLTVT.

This clone has more than one count but fewer than ten. The J gene is TRBJ2-7, the V gene TRBV19; maybe TRBD1 (5 bases). Trimming removed 4 bases at V and 5 bases at J, with 12 bases between. Germline assignment: CDR1 LNHDA and CDR2 SQIVND (reference sequence). The CDR3 extends over 13 amino acids. The CDR3 loop is CASSKGRGDEQYF. DNA for the CDR3: TGTGCCAGTAGTAAGGGAAGGGGCGACGAGCAGTACTTC.

The chain combines TRBV6-5 with TRBJ1-2; D possibly corresponds to TRBD1 (6 bases). The V and J ends lost 8 bases and 3 bases respectively, with 16 bases between them. The CDR3 contains 14 residues. Germline V gene data show CDR1 as MNHEY and CDR2 as SVGAGI. The CDR3 protein is CASGQMTGYYGYTF. CDR3 nucleotides: TGTGCCAGCGGCCAAATGACAGGCTACTATGGCTACACCTTC.

This chain connects TRBV27 to TRBJ2-5; TRBD1 aligns across 7 bases. The CDR3 totals 13 residues. Germline CDR1 and CDR2: MNHEY and SMNVEV (reference sequence). V was clipped by 5 bases and J by 7 bases; unmatched bases: 7. The CDR3 nucleotides read TGTGCCAGCAGTCTTGACAGGGTCGGGACCCAGTACTTC. Translation: CASSLDRVGTQYF.

A note on this clone: The same CDR3 also results from other DNA sequences found in this sample. The chain recombines TRBV6-6 with TRBJ2-7, with D unclear. This CDR3 has 15 residues. Germline V gene lookup returns CDR1 MNHNY and CDR2 SVGAGI (reference sequence). V lost 0 bases, J lost 0 bases, and 9 bases lay in between. The CDR3 loop reads CASSYSIPSSYEQYF. The CDR3 nucleotides read TGTGCCAGCAGTTACTCGATACCGAGCTCCTACGAGCAGTACTTC.

This clone was counted a few times. The genes are TRBV5-1 and TRBJ1-2, with D unclear. Germline CDR1 is SGHRS and CDR2 is YFSETQ. Between the trimmed V and J ends, which lost 0 bases and 4 bases, there was a span of 10 bases. CDR3 size: 14 residues. CDR3 region: CASSLASPLYGYTF. CDR3 sequence (DNA): TGCGCCAGCAGCTTGGCGTCCCCACTCTATGGCTACACCTTC.

The table lists this clone with a count of one. The chain has TRBV6-5 and TRBJ2-3; 7 bases map to TRBD2. CDR3 length: 14 residues. The germline CDR1 and CDR2 sequences are MNHEY and SVGAGI. With V trimmed by 6 bases and J by 0 bases, 3 bases remained unmatched. The DNA for the CDR3 is TGTGCCAGCAGGGGACTACCAAGCACAGATACGCAGTATTTT. Translation gives CASRGLPSTDTQYF.

The CDR3 spells CASISTEGVIAGNQPQHF. DNA of the CDR3: TGTGCCAGCATCTCGACAGAGGGGGTTATCGCGGGCAATCAGCCCCAGCATTTT. The chain couples TRBV28 to TRBJ1-5, with D possibly being TRBD1 (6 bases). There are 18 residues in the CDR3. Trimming left V 7 bases short and J 2 bases short, with 24 bases between. Per the germline V gene, CDR1 is MDHEN and CDR2 is SYDVKM.

The rearrangement links TRBV5-6 to TRBJ1-2; no definite D call. The CDR3 sequence is 17 residues long. The ends were cut back, 1 base at V and 2 bases at J, with 18 bases in the middle. Germline V CDR1 and CDR2: SGHDT, YYEEEE. The CDR3 nucleotides are TGTGCCAGCAGCTTGTTCGGGAGGGCCTTAGGAAACTATGGCTACACCTTC. Its protein is CASSLFGRALGNYGYTF.

This chain uses TRBV30 with TRBJ2-5; TRBD2 aligns across 7 bases. The V gene's germline CDR1 is GTSNPN and CDR2 SVGIG (reference sequence). CDR3 length: 15 amino acids. V shed 0 bases, J shed 2 bases, and the junction held 6 bases outside the gene matches. The CDR3 DNA reads TGTGCCTGGAGTGTATGGCCGGGGGGACAAGAGACCCAGTACTTC. Protein sequence: CAWSVWPGGQETQYF.

This clone was found once. The chain uses TRBV10-2 and TRBJ2-5, with TRBD2 identical over 11 bases. CDR1 is WSHSY and CDR2 is SAAADI in the germline V gene. V lost 8 bases to trimming and J lost 4 bases; unmatched junction nucleotides: 9. The CDR3 runs to 15 residues. Written as DNA, the CDR3 is TGCGCCAGCGATAGCGGGGGGGTTGGAGGAGAGACCCAGTACTTC. Its translation: CASDSGGVGGETQYF.

The V gene is TRBV28, the J gene TRBJ1-5, with 7 bases that match TRBD1. V lost 5 bases, J lost 0 bases, and 7 bases stayed unmatched. CDR3 length: 16 residues. Germline values: CDR1 MDHEN, CDR2 SYDVKM. The CDR3 nucleotides read TGTGCCAGCAGTATCTCACAGGGGTATAGCAATCAGCCCCAGCATTTT. Amino acids: CASSISQGYSNQPQHF.